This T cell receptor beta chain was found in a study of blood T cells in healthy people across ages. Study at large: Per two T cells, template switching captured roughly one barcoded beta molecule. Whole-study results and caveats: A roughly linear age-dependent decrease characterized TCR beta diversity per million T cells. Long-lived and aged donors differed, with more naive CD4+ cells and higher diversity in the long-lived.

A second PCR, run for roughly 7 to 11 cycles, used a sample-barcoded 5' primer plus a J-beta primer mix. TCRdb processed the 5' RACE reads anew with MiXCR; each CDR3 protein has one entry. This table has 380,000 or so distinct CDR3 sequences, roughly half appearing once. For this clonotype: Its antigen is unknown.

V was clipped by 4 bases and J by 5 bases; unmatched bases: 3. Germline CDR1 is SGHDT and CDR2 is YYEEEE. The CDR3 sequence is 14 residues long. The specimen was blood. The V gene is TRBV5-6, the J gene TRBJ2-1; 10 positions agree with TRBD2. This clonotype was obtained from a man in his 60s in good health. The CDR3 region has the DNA TGTGCCAGCAGCCCGGGACTAGCGAACAATGAGCAGTTCTTC. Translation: CASSPGLANNEQFF.